The clone carrying this T cell receptor (beta chain) was counted between two and nine times. Antigen specificity is unknown. These data are taken from a study of T-cell memory formation after mild COVID-19. Findings and caveats of the study: A subset of responding clones appeared in pre-infection memory, suggesting cross-reactive memory joined. While clones contracting from day 15 to 85 were balanced between CD4 and CD8, later expanders leaned CD4+.

Germline CDR1 SNHLY, CDR2 FYNNEI. CDR3 length: 13 amino acids. The V end was cut by 7 bases, the J end by 5 bases, with 15 bases between. TCRdb re-called the 5' RACE reads through MiXCR, storing one row per CDR3 protein. Among around 250,000 distinct CDR3 sequences listed, more than 8% were seen once. This receptor was taken from a man younger than 35 who had mild COVID-19 (a few samples of this study predate the infection). Cell type and time point are not known. The J gene is TRBJ2-7, the V gene TRBV2; D remains unclear. Sequences were obtained from PBMCs or a T cell subset sorted from them (not recorded which). DNA for the CDR3: TGTGCCAGCACCACAGACACGGTAAACGAGCAGTACTTC. Residues: CASTTDTVNEQYF.